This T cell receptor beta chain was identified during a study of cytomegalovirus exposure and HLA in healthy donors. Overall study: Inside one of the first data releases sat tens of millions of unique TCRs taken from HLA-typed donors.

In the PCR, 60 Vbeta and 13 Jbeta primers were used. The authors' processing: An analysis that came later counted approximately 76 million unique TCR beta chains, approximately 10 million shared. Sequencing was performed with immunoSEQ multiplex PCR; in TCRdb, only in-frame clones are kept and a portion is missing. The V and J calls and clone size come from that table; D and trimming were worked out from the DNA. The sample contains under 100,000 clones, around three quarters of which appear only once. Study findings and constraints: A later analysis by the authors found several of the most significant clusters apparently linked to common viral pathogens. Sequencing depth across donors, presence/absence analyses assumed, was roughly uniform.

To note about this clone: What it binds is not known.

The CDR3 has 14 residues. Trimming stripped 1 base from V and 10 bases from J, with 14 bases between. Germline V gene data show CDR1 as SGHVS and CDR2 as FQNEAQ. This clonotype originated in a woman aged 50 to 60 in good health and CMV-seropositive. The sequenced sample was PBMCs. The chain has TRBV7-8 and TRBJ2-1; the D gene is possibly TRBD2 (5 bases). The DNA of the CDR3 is TGTGCCAGCAGCTTAGTTATAGGTACGGGGGAGCAGTTCTTC. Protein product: CASSLVIGTGEQFF.